This TCR beta chain was recorded in a study of metastatic and nonmetastatic thyroid tumors. About the research overall: Malignant and benign thyroid patients had repertoires compared in peripheral blood and tumor or nodule tissue. Study-wide results and limits: It was reported that TCR beta diversity was significantly higher in malignant thyroid tumors than benign nodules, in blood and tumor.

CDR3 length: 16 amino acids. Germline V gene lookup returns CDR1 SGDLS and CDR2 YYNGEE. V was clipped by 4 bases and J by 4 bases; unmatched bases: 8. No patient had received any treatment before thyroid surgery. Remarks on this clone: The antigen is unknown.

As originally analysed: Clinicopathological groups supplied CDR3 differences that were used to build a distant-metastasis classifier for papillary thyroid cancer. Using MiXCR, TCRdb re-called clones from the PCR reads. V and J calls and clone size were set by TCRdb, not the authors. The sample includes under 20,000 clones, approximately 15% of them seen just once. This rearrangement joins TRBV9 to TRBJ2-2, with TRBD1 matching over 9 bases. The receptor comes from a male donor with papillary thyroid cancer or a benign thyroid nodule (not recorded which). Some clones in this sample may be carry-over from other donors' samples. The material sequenced was blood. In DNA form, the CDR3 reads TGTGCCAGCAGCCCCCGGGACAGGGAGGCCACCGGGGAGCTGTTTTTT. As protein: CASSPRDREATGELFF.